This T cell receptor beta chain stems from a study of OX40 agonist ivuxolimab in advanced cancers. Study context: Of mixed ages from about 20 to 90 and averaging about 56 years, the group was 65% to 85% male. Regarding the study as a whole: In the expanded peripheral T cells, antigen specificity was never determined.

Patients were ruled out by autoimmune disease history or systemic immunosuppression. Points on this clone: Antigen unknown.

Assay: immunoSEQ multiplex PCR; the TCRdb copy retains only in-frame clones and omits some. The sample lists 50,000 to 60,000 clones, 79% occurring once. CDR1 and CDR2 from the germline V gene are SGDLS and YYNGEE. The CDR3 has 14 residues. The V and J ends lost 6 bases and 5 bases respectively, with 17 bases between them. The sequenced sample was CD4+ or CD8+ T cells sorted from blood, obtained in a trial of the OX40 agonist ivuxolimab. The source of this sequence is an adult with an advanced solid tumor such as melanoma, head and neck, liver or kidney cancer. The chain links TRBV9 to TRBJ1-1, with D possibly TRBD1 on 6 matching bases. The CDR3 loop reads CASNPGHWETEAFF. The CDR3 DNA sequence: TGTGCCAGCAACCCGGGACACTGGGAGACTGAAGCTTTCTTT.